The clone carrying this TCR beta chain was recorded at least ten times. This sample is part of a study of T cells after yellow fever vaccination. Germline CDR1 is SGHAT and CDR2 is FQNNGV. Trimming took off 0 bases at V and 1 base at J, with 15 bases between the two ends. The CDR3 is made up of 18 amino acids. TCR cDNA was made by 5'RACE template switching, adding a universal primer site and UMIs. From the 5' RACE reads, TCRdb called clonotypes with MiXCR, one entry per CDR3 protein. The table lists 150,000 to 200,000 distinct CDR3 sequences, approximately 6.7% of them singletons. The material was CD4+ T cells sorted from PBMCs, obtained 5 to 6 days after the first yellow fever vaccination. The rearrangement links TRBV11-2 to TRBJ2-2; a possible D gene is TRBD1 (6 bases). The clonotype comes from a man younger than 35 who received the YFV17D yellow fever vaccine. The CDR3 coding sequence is TGTGCCAGCAGCTTAGATCACCAAAGGGACATGAACACCGGGGAGCTGTTTTTT. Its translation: CASSLDHQRDMNTGELFF.